This T cell receptor beta chain was recovered during a study of CD8 T cells in Susac syndrome. V gave up 7 bases and J gave up 7 bases; unmatched junction bases: 4. Germline V gene sequence: CDR1 SNHLY, CDR2 FYNNEI. This CDR3 has 13 residues. Random hexamers served to reverse transcribe about 0.5 to 1 ug RNA. Amplification of TCR beta CDR3 used immunoSEQ multiplex PCR across 54 Vbeta and 13 Jbeta. TCRdb analysed the immunoSEQ multiplex PCR reads with MiXCR anew, one entry per CDR3 protein. In the table there are around 220,000 distinct CDR3 sequences, 90% to 95% of which are singletons. Sequenced input: CD8+ T cells from PBMCs. The J gene is TRBJ1-4, the V gene TRBV2, with 9 bases identical to TRBD1. This TCR came from a human donor with multiple sclerosis. The DNA of the CDR3 is TGTGCCAGCATCGGACAGGGGAGTGAAAAACTGTTTTTT. Protein sequence: CASIGQGSEKLFF.